The TCR beta chain under discussion was sequenced for a study of shared clonotypes between healthy human individuals. Study-level information: Used for every donor were three CD4 naive, three CD4 memory, two CD8 naive and one CD8 memory plate.

Some 30,000 T cell genomes (roughly 0.2 ug DNA) went into each sorted-subset replicate. Profiled with immunoSEQ multiplex PCR; TCRdb holds only in-frame clones, not every one. Of hundreds of thousands of clones detected, roughly 98% appear once; the ten largest clones hold approximately 0.3%. Naive CD8 cells lacked CD45RO and underwent positive selection for CCR7, leaving out terminally differentiated effector memory CD45RA+ cells. Whole-study findings and limits: A reduction in generation probabilities was seen for non-shared clonotypes relative to those shared by all four donors.

Concerning this clone itself: Its antigen remains unknown.

The CDR3 is 16 residues long. Germline lookup yields CDR1 MNHNY and CDR2 SVGAGI (reference sequence). The V and J ends lost 0 bases and 5 bases respectively, with 17 bases between them. The sequence was collected from a man between 25 and 39 years old in good health. The source material was naive CD8+ T cells sorted from blood. J is TRBJ2-7 and V is TRBV6-6, with D possibly being TRBD1 (5 bases). The chain's CDR3 is CASSYSTSPRAHEQYF. In DNA, the CDR3 is TGTGCCAGCAGTTACTCGACAAGTCCCAGGGCCCACGAGCAGTACTTC.